The clone carrying this TCR beta chain was observed a single time. Use of 60 Vbeta and 13 Jbeta primers characterized the PCR. TCRdb's table, derived via immunoSEQ multiplex PCR, lists solely in-frame clones and lacks some. The sample lists 200,000 to 250,000 clones, roughly four fifths seen once, with almost 8% in the top ten. J was trimmed by 2 bases and V by 8 bases; bases with no gene match: 6. This CDR3 has 14 amino acids. CDR1 is KGHSH and CDR2 is LQKENI in the germline V gene. The sample comes from a study of cytomegalovirus exposure and HLA in healthy donors. Source material: PBMCs. The TCR was taken from a woman aged 55-70 years in good health and CMV-seropositive. The rearrangement joins TRBV18 to TRBJ1-5; 7 nucleotides line up with TRBD1. CDR3 in DNA: TGTGCCAGCGTAGGGGGGACAGGCAATCAGCCCCAGCATTTT. Translation: CASVGGTGNQPQHF.